Listed below are T cell receptor beta chains from one sample, sequenced in a study of cytomegalovirus exposure and HLA in healthy donors. Clones were sequenced by immunoSEQ multiplex PCR, and TCRdb holds only the in-frame ones, with some missing. The sample yields under 130,000 clones, about 74% seen once. Sequenced sample: PBMCs. The receptor set was obtained from a female donor in good health and CMV-seropositive. CDR3s leave out the opening cysteine and the closing phenylalanine or tryptophan. Rows give clone size only sometimes, using once, few, many, or a class for an expanded clone.

cdr3_aa,clone_size,v_call,j_call
ASSQEGGNQPQH,.,TRBV4-1,TRBJ1-5
ASSPGTKETQY,.,TRBV7-7,TRBJ2-5
ASSLTDRANTGELF,.,TRBV9,TRBJ2-2
ASSFTRSSYNSPLH,.,TRBV5-6,TRBJ1-6
ASSEASETNQPQH,.,TRBV2,TRBJ1-5
ASTASSTGTQY,.,TRBV19,TRBJ2-3
ASSLVVVRGSSTGELF,.,TRBV5-1,TRBJ2-2
ASSELWDSSYEQY,.,TRBV2,TRBJ2-7
ASSAPPGNTEAF,.,TRBV7-2,TRBJ1-1
ASSSGQLLKRGFQETQY,.,TRBV5-8,TRBJ2-5
AWMRLAGETQY,.,TRBV30,TRBJ2-5
ASSHDKVYGYT,few,TRBV4-2,TRBJ1-2
ASRTTGGVGEQF,.,TRBV2,TRBJ2-1
ASSLQTGIQETQY,.,TRBV5-5,TRBJ2-5
ASSIRGGWDRGTDTQY,.,TRBV19,TRBJ2-3
ASSHVVSWTGSTDTQY,.,TRBV4-1,TRBJ2-3
ASRHNEGTGTAKNIQY,few,TRBV5-1,TRBJ2-4
ASSSSGTGYQPQH,.,TRBV28,TRBJ1-5
ASSIQFNQPQH,.,TRBV19,TRBJ1-5
ASSRGPGNTIY,.,TRBV28,TRBJ1-3
ASSYSGKNSYEQY,.,TRBV6-6,TRBJ2-7
ASSLISSTGRSYEQY,.,TRBV11-2,TRBJ2-7
ASSARPGTTEAF,.,TRBV19,TRBJ1-1
ASSFFTDTQY,few,TRBV7-2,TRBJ2-3
ASIPVGENEQF,few,TRBV7-7,TRBJ2-1
ASSPYDRAGGDEQY,.,TRBV7-8,TRBJ2-7
SALTGQGLNEQF,.,TRBV29-1,TRBJ2-1
ASSKEGGPNEKLF,.,TRBV19,TRBJ1-4
AWNGLAGGRTLNEQF,.,TRBV30,TRBJ2-1
ASSGSTLGYGYT,once,TRBV7-2,TRBJ1-2
SVDEGFSTDTQY,.,TRBV29-1,TRBJ2-3
ASSPIPQGPAYTEAF,.,TRBV18,TRBJ1-1
ASSYRASGGEDEQF,.,TRBV6-5,TRBJ2-1
ASSLTQGLMNTEAF,.,TRBV4-2,TRBJ1-1
ASSRFRDNHYEQY,few,TRBV28,TRBJ2-7
ASSLMTGQDTEAF,.,TRBV18,TRBJ1-1
ASSPTYSGANVLT,.,TRBV28,TRBJ2-6
ASSSHGGGTIY,.,TRBV7-9,TRBJ1-3
ASSYSSVGVGNTIY,few,TRBV6-5,TRBJ1-3
ASSYYRLNGANVLT,.,TRBV5-1,TRBJ2-6
ASSDGQGASSPLH,once,TRBV6-4,TRBJ1-6
ASRPRTGGSEKLF,few,TRBV28,TRBJ1-4
ASSPRVSTPLH,.,TRBV7-9,TRBJ1-6
AWSVGWPGADTQY,.,TRBV30,TRBJ2-3
ASSLGLRTEGYEQY,.,TRBV5-1,TRBJ2-7
ASSETPSRANVLT,.,TRBV6-1,TRBJ2-6
ASSAGTGDTGELF,.,TRBV6-5,TRBJ2-2
ASSPQGGGEKLF,.,TRBV18,TRBJ1-4
ASSSGTSGPAFKF,.,TRBV2,TRBJ2-1